The 27 T cell receptor beta chains listed next were all sequenced from one sample in a study of a mutant IDH1 vaccine in newly diagnosed glioma. Regarding time point: baseline, week 1 (first vaccination visit). Treatment denoted: pre-vaccination baseline after standard-of-care therapy. The method was immunoSEQ multiplex PCR; TCRdb's version includes in-frame clones alone and lacks a portion of them. The sample holds 15,000 or so clones; 70% to 80% are singletons and the top ten take more than 8%. The sample consisted of PBMCs, taken from a glioma patient treated with radiotherapy, temozolomide or both. Receptor source: a man aged 35 to 55 with glioma.

The chain carries TRBV5-1 and TRBJ2-3; 13 bases align to TRBD2. Trimming removed 7 bases from V and 5 bases from J; junction bases left unmatched: 13. The germline gives CDR1 SGHRS, CDR2 YFSETQ. This CDR3 spans 17 amino acids. CDR3 sequence: CASSMGRLAGGRDTQYF. CDR3 coding DNA: TGCGCCAGCTCCATGGGGAGACTAGCGGGAGGAAGAGATACGCAGTATTTT.

V and J are TRBV10-1 and TRBJ1-1; 7 positions agree with TRBD1. This CDR3 comprises 13 residues. With V trimmed by 8 bases and J by 4 bases, 7 bases remained unmatched. Germline CDR1 reads WNHNN; CDR2 reads SYGVQD (reference sequence). The CDR3 DNA sequence: TGCGCCAGCTCGTGGGACAGCAGCACTGAAGCTTTCTTT. It specifies CASSWDSSTEAFF.

The chain links TRBV5-1 to TRBJ2-4, with 10 bases lining up with TRBD1. CDR1 is SGHRS and CDR2 is YFSETQ in the germline V gene. V lost 4 bases and J lost 6; bases outside the gene matches: 13. This CDR3 is built from 17 residues. CDR3 region: CASSVAGGQGPINIQYF. The CDR3 bases are TGCGCCAGCAGCGTCGCGGGGGGACAGGGGCCCATAAACATTCAGTACTTC.

The chain carries TRBV19 and TRBJ2-3; TRBD2 agrees at 12 bases. Germline V gene sequence: CDR1 LNHDA, CDR2 SQIVND (reference sequence). CDR3 length: 14 amino acids. With V trimmed by 4 bases and J by 10 bases, 6 bases remained unmatched. The CDR3: CASSKGLAGTSQYF. CDR3 coding DNA: TGTGCCAGTAGTAAAGGACTAGCGGGAACCTCGCAGTATTTT.

This clone was picked up a small number of times. This chain's CDR3 is CASSQDWTGQAFF. The CDR3 region has the DNA TGCGCCAGCAGCCAAGATTGGACAGGGCAAGCTTTCTTT. The chain joins TRBV4-1 to TRBJ1-1, with 8 bases identical to TRBD1. This CDR3 region has 13 residues. The germline CDR1 and CDR2 sequences are MGHRA and YSYEKL. J was trimmed by 9 bases and V by 0 bases; bases with no gene match: 3.

This clone was seen more than once but under ten times. V gene TRBV25-1 combines with J gene TRBJ2-7; possible D gene TRBD2, 6 bases. This CDR3 is built from 14 residues. CDR1 is MGHDK, CDR2 SYGVNS, per germline. V was shortened by 2 bases and J by 6 bases, with 14 bases between the two germline ends. The CDR3 is CASSEVGGISEQYF. The CDR3 DNA reads TGTGCCAGCAGTGAAGTTGGAGGGATTAGCGAGCAGTACTTC.

This chain joins TRBV5-1 and TRBJ1-2; D is ambiguous. The CDR3 is 14 amino acids. Germline CDR1 and CDR2: SGHRS and YFSETQ. V was shortened by 1 base and J by 0 bases, with 7 bases between the two germline ends. CDR3 in DNA: TGCGCCAGCAGCTTGTTCAGGACTAACTATGGCTACACCTTC. Amino acids: CASSLFRTNYGYTF.

This sequence joins TRBV30 and TRBJ1-1; tentative D call: TRBD1 (5 bases). Germline V gives CDR1 GTSNPN, CDR2 SVGIG (reference sequence). The CDR3 totals 15 residues. V gave up 3 bases and J gave up 5 bases, with 19 bases separating them. In nucleotides, the CDR3 is TGTGCCTGGAGCCGGACCGGAGGGGCGTTGACTGAAGCTTTCTTT. It encodes CAWSRTGGALTEAFF.

J is TRBJ2-6 and V is TRBV5-1; 12 bases match TRBD1. The ends lost 5 bases at V and 0 bases at J; junction bases unmatched: 3. The CDR3 loop spans 17 amino acids. Germline values: CDR1 SGHRS, CDR2 YFSETQ. The CDR3 sequence is CASSPGQGASGANVLTF. The DNA of the CDR3 is TGCGCCAGCAGTCCGGGACAGGGGGCCTCTGGGGCCAACGTCCTGACTTTC.

V usage is TRBV11-2 and J usage is TRBJ2-1, with 8 positions matching TRBD2. The CDR3 contains 17 residues. Germline V gene lookup returns CDR1 SGHAT and CDR2 FQNNGV. V gave up 4 bases and J gave up 1 base; unmatched junction bases: 9. DNA for the CDR3: TGTGCCAGCAGCTGGGAAGCGGGAGACGTGTCCTACAATGAGCAGTTCTTC. Its protein is CASSWEAGDVSYNEQFF.

This clone is labeled as medium-sized. The rearrangement links TRBV28 to TRBJ1-2; 9 nucleotides align to TRBD1. CDR3 length: 13 amino acids. With V trimmed by 5 bases and J by 5 bases, 3 bases remained unmatched. Germline CDR1 reads MDHEN; CDR2 reads SYDVKM. CDR3 sequence reads: CASSPGQGYGYTF. CDR3 sequence (DNA): TGTGCCAGCAGTCCGGGACAGGGATATGGCTACACCTTC.

The gene calls are TRBV30 and TRBJ2-3, with 11 bases that match TRBD1. This CDR3 spans 13 amino acids. Trimming cost V 5 bases and J 3 bases; bases outside gene matches: 1. In germline, CDR1 is GTSNPN, CDR2 SVGIG (reference sequence). CDR3 sequence: CAWGTGGTDTQYF. The CDR3 bases are TGTGCCTGGGGGACAGGGGGTACAGATACGCAGTATTTT.

The chain's CDR3 is CASSVYRGALYGYTF. CDR3 nucleotide sequence: TGTGCCAGCAGCGTCTACAGGGGGGCCCTCTATGGCTACACCTTC. The chain has TRBV7-2 and TRBJ1-2, with TRBD1 identical over 8 bases. CDR3 length: 15 residues. Germline CDR1 SGHTA, CDR2 FQGNSA. V was pared by 5 bases and J by 4 bases, with 9 bases of the junction left unmatched.

The V call is TRBV7-9, the J call TRBJ1-5; D is unclear. Trimming took off 3 bases at V and 4 bases at J, with 7 bases between the two ends. This CDR3 region has 13 residues. Germline V CDR1 and CDR2: SEHNR, FQNEAQ (reference sequence). As DNA, the CDR3 is TGTGCCAGCAGCTTTGTGGGTAATCAGCCCCAGCATTTT. The encoded protein is CASSFVGNQPQHF.

In the case of this clone: The conserved closing phenylalanine or tryptophan is absent in this CDR3, likely reflecting a read error. The gene calls are TRBV6-5 and TRBJ2-7, with D possibly TRBD2 on 6 matching bases. Trimming removed 2 bases at V and 6 bases at J, with 11 bases between. The germline gives CDR1 MNHEY, CDR2 SVGAGI. The length of the CDR3 is 13 residues. This CDR3 is CASSYAGISEQYL. CDR3 nucleotide sequence: TGTGCCAGCAGTTACGCGGGAATTTCCGAGCAGTACCTC.

The chain has TRBV18 and TRBJ1-1, with a tentative D call TRBD1 (6 bases). The V and J ends lost 2 bases and 7 bases respectively, with 14 bases between them. The germline V gene encodes CDR1 KGHSH and CDR2 LQKENI. CDR3 length: 14 residues. CDR3 nucleotide sequence: TGTGCCAGCTCACCAGTCCGGGGGCGAAATGAAGCTTTCTTT. Its protein product is CASSPVRGRNEAFF. The full variable domain, in which reference TRBV18 and TRBJ1-1 provide the parts outside the CDR3, is NAGVMQNPRHLVRRRGQEARLRCSPMKGHSHVYWYRQLPEEGLKFMVYLQKENIIDESGMPKERFSAEFPKEGPSILRIQQVVRGDSAAYFCASSPVRGRNEAFFGQGTRLTVV.

The genes are TRBV5-6 and TRBJ2-5; tentatively, D is TRBD2 (6 bases). V was trimmed by 5 bases and J by 5 bases, leaving 19 bases between them. Looked up from germline, CDR1 is SGHDT and CDR2 is YYEEEE. This CDR3 spans 15 amino acids. CDR3 in amino acids: CASRRSAGLGETQYF. The CDR3 region has the DNA TGTGCCAGCAGACGGTCAGCGGGTCTAGGGGAGACCCAGTACTTC.

The rearrangement links TRBV29-1 to TRBJ2-1; D gene uncertain. There are 11 residues in the CDR3. The V end was cut by 4 bases, the J end by 9 bases, with 10 bases between. CDR1 and CDR2 from the germline V gene are SQVTM and ANQGSEA. In nucleotides, the CDR3 is TGCAGCGTTGTGCCGGTAGCTGAGCAGTTCTTC. Residues: CSVVPVAEQFF.

The chain is built from TRBV5-6 and TRBJ2-5; D is unclear. V was trimmed by 0 bases and J by 2 bases, leaving 20 bases between them. Germline loops: CDR1 SGHDT, CDR2 YYEEEE. The CDR3 runs 18 residues. CDR3 residues: CASSLGRGPSLSQETQYF. CDR3 coding DNA: TGTGCCAGCAGCTTGGGGCGAGGACCGAGCCTATCACAAGAGACCCAGTACTTC.

The chain's CDR3 is CASSPAGLGTTDTQYF. CDR3 bases: TGTGCCAGCAGCCCTGCGGGACTAGGGACGACAGATACGCAGTATTTT. The chain recombines TRBV7-8 with TRBJ2-3; TRBD2 agrees at 8 bases. This CDR3 has 16 amino acids. The germline V gene encodes CDR1 SGHVS and CDR2 FQNEAQ. Trimming removed 5 bases from V and 3 bases from J; junction bases left unmatched: 10. Looking up the rest from reference TRBV7-8 and TRBJ2-3 gives the full variable domain: GAGVSQSPRYKVAKRGQDVALRCDPISGHVSLFWYQQALGQGPEFLTYFQNEAQLDKSGLPSDRFFAERPEGSVSTLKIQRTQQEDSAVYLCASSPAGLGTTDTQYFGPGTRLTVL.

V gene TRBV7-9 combines with J gene TRBJ2-5; no clear D. Germline V lookup: CDR1 SEHNR, CDR2 FQNEAQ (reference sequence). This CDR3 contains 12 residues. Between the trimmed V and J ends, which lost 0 bases and 4 bases, there was a span of 3 bases. CDR3 loop: CASSLAAETQYF. The CDR3 DNA sequence: TGTGCCAGCAGCTTAGCGGCAGAGACCCAGTACTTC.

The chain joins TRBV25-1 to TRBJ2-3; 11 positions agree with TRBD1. The CDR3 length is 14 residues. The germline V gene has CDR1 MGHDK and CDR2 SYGVNS. Trimming cost V 3 bases and J 8 bases; bases outside gene matches: 4. CDR3: CASSEPGQGGTQYF. CDR3 sequence (DNA): TGTGCCAGCAGTGAGCCGGGACAGGGGGGTACGCAGTATTTT. Combining the CDR3 with reference TRBV25-1 and TRBJ2-3 gives the whole variable domain EADIYQTPRYLVIGTGKKITLECSQTMGHDKMYWYQQDPGMELHLIHYSYGVNSTEKGDLSSESTVSRIRTEHFPLTLESARPSHTSQYLCASSEPGQGGTQYFGPGTRLTVL.

The chain recombines TRBV30 with TRBJ2-7, with 8 bases matching TRBD2. Germline V gene sequence: CDR1 GTSNPN, CDR2 SVGIG (reference sequence). Trimming at V came to 3 bases and at J to 0 bases, leaving 7 bases not matched to a gene. The CDR3 extends over 15 amino acids. CDR3 amino acids: CAWSGKSGSSYEQYF. CDR3 DNA sequence: TGTGCCTGGAGCGGGAAAAGCGGGAGCTCCTACGAGCAGTACTTC.

V gene TRBV11-3 combines with J gene TRBJ2-1, with 9 nucleotides matching TRBD1. J was trimmed by 4 bases and V by 4 bases; bases with no gene match: 8. Germline V CDR1 and CDR2: SGHNT, YENEEA. The CDR3 loop spans 16 amino acids. The CDR3 protein is CASSSGTGRGYNEQFF. The DNA for the CDR3 is TGTGCCAGCAGCTCCGGGACAGGGCGAGGGTACAATGAGCAGTTCTTC.

The V call is TRBV6-1, the J call TRBJ1-1, with D perhaps TRBD1 (5 bases). The ends were cut back, 8 bases at V and 8 bases at J, with 9 bases in the middle. The CDR3 has 10 amino acids. Germline V CDR1 and CDR2: MNHNS, SASEGT. The CDR3 region has the DNA TGTGCCAGCGGCAGGGTAGAAGCTTTCTTT. It codes for CASGRVEAFF.

The chain combines TRBV5-4 with TRBJ2-2; possible D gene TRBD2, 5 bases. With 5 bases removed from V and 5 bases from J, the gap between germline ends came to 10 bases. The CDR3 has 13 residues. Germline V gives CDR1 SGHNT, CDR2 YYREEE (reference sequence). CDR3 coding DNA: TGTGCCAGCAGTTTAAGCGGAACCGGGGAGCTGTTTTTT. Its protein is CASSLSGTGELFF.

The chain links TRBV5-4 to TRBJ2-1, with D perhaps TRBD1 or TRBD2 (6 bases each). V was shortened by 4 bases and J by 9 bases, with 14 bases between the two germline ends. This CDR3 region has 13 residues. Germline V gives CDR1 SGHNT, CDR2 YYREEE (reference sequence). The CDR3, as DNA: TGTGCCAGCAGCCTGGGGGGCGGCAGTGAGCAGTTCTTC. Residues: CASSLGGGSEQFF.